This TCR beta chain was sequenced in a study of blood T cell repertoires in COVID-19. For the study at large: Some COVID-19 samples were acute and others convalescent; all came from the United States, Italy and Spain.

Among Cohort 3 donors, those recovered had two negative PCRs, clearance, or symptom resolution. This CDR3 comprises 14 residues. The trim removed 10 bases at V and 8 bases at J, leaving 10 bases unmatched. Germline V CDR1 and CDR2: SGHNT, YYREEE (reference sequence). In the original analysis: Reference gene primer amplification in the assay estimated nucleated cell counts. The table came from immunoSEQ multiplex PCR; TCRdb's copy has only in-frame clones and leaves some out. The V and J calls and clone size are taken from that table; D and trimming were inferred from the DNA. The sample holds a few hundred thousand clones; over 75% are singletons and the top ten take more than 1%.

This chain joins TRBV5-4 and TRBJ1-6; TRBD1 aligns across 9 bases. This TCR derives from a woman aged 30 to 39 who had recovered from COVID-19. The sequenced sample consisted of PBMCs or T cells enriched from blood (not recorded which). This CDR3 is CAGHTGGLDSPLHF. In DNA, the CDR3 is TGTGCCGGACACACAGGGGGCCTCGATTCACCCCTCCACTTT.